The 11 T cell receptor beta chains below come from one sample, sequenced in a study of blood T cell repertoires in COVID-19. Here immunoSEQ multiplex PCR was the method, and the copy in TCRdb shows in-frame clones only, minus some. The sample has about 130,000 clones; approximately 86% are singletons. Sequencing input: PBMCs or T cells enriched from blood (not recorded which). These receptors originate from a woman aged 45-65 years who had recovered from COVID-19.

The V call is TRBV29-1, the J call TRBJ1-4; D unresolved. The CDR3 has 13 amino acids. V was pared by 7 bases and J by 0 bases, with 9 bases between. CDR1 and CDR2 (germline): SQVTM, ANQGSEA. The CDR3 region is CSGRDTTNEKLFF. The CDR3 region has the DNA TGCAGCGGTCGCGACACAACTAATGAAAAACTGTTTTTT.

This clone was observed a few times. The chain links TRBV18 to TRBJ1-4; D is undetermined. The V gene lost 2 bases and the J gene lost 1 base, with 5 bases spanning the gap. This CDR3 region has 14 residues. Germline V gives CDR1 KGHSH, CDR2 LQKENI. Here the CDR3 DNA reads TGTGCCAGCTCACCAACGGGAACTAATGAAAAACTGTTTTTT. Its protein is CASSPTGTNEKLFF.

The CDR3 here is CASSLGLAVLGEQYF. Written as DNA, the CDR3 is TGTGCCAGCAGCTTGGGACTAGCGGTATTGGGGGAGCAGTACTTC. V gene TRBV5-4 combines with J gene TRBJ2-7; 9 nucleotides line up with TRBD2. The CDR3 is 15 amino acids. V lost 0 bases, J lost 7 bases, and 8 bases stayed unmatched. Germline CDR1 is SGHNT and CDR2 is YYREEE (reference sequence).

The genes are TRBV3-1 (or the pseudogene TRBV3-2) and TRBJ1-6; the D is unclear. Trimming removed 5 bases from V and 7 bases from J, with 12 bases in between. This CDR3 contains 14 residues. Germline-derived CDR1 and CDR2 are LGHDT and YNNKEL (reference sequence). CDR3 region: CASSTRTENSPLHF. CDR3 DNA sequence: TGTGCCAGCAGCACCCGGACTGAGAATTCACCCCTCCACTTT.

The chain uses TRBV7-3 and TRBJ2-7; tentatively, D is TRBD2 (6 bases). CDR1 and CDR2 from the germline V gene are SGHTA and FQGTGA. The V end was cut by 5 bases, the J end by 3 bases, with 23 bases between. CDR3 length: 17 amino acids. This CDR3 is CASSPSGFGGRVYEQYF. The CDR3 coding sequence is TGTGCCAGCAGCCCATCGGGTTTCGGGGGTAGGGTCTACGAGCAGTACTTC.

The genes are TRBV7-2 and TRBJ2-1; D possibly corresponds to TRBD2 (6 bases). Germline V CDR1 and CDR2: SGHTA, FQGNSA. The CDR3 is 17 residues long. Deletions cut 6 bases from V and 0 bases from J, with 18 bases between. CDR3: CASRERERGSSYNEQFF. The CDR3 coding sequence is TGTGCCAGCAGGGAGAGAGAACGGGGGAGCTCCTACAATGAGCAGTTCTTC.

The chain couples TRBV7-6 to TRBJ1-6, with TRBD1 identical over 9 bases. J lost 9 bases, V lost 4 bases, and 7 bases had no gene match. This CDR3 region has 15 residues. Germline-derived CDR1 and CDR2 are SGHVS and FNYEAQ. The CDR3 sequence is CASSSRQGGISPLHF. Written as DNA, the CDR3 is TGTGCCAGCAGCTCCAGACAGGGGGGAATTTCACCCCTCCACTTT.

The chain joins TRBV2 to TRBJ2-2; tentatively, D is TRBD2 (6 bases). This CDR3 contains 14 residues. V was trimmed by 11 bases and J by 4 bases, leaving 17 bases between them. Germline CDR1 SNHLY, CDR2 FYNNEI. In DNA, the CDR3 is TGTGCCGCGGGACGGGCAAAGGCCACCGGGGAGCTGTTTTTT. Its translation is CAAGRAKATGELFF.

This clone has only one observation. This rearrangement joins TRBV3-1 (or the pseudogene TRBV3-2) to TRBJ2-7, with 8 bases that match TRBD2. Germline CDR1 and CDR2: LGHDT and YNNKEL (reference sequence). J gave up 3 bases and V 0 bases, and 10 bases lay outside the gene matches. The length of the CDR3 is 17 residues. The CDR3 DNA sequence: TGTGCCAGCAGCCAAGATCTCGGAGGTCGGGGGGGCTACGAGCAGTACTTC. Its translation: CASSQDLGGRGGYEQYF.

The chain employs TRBV7-8 and TRBJ2-1; 10 positions agree with TRBD2. CDR3 length: 16 amino acids. CDR1 and CDR2 from the germline V gene are SGHVS and FQNEAQ. J gave up 0 bases and V 5 bases, and 4 bases lay outside the gene matches. In DNA, the CDR3 is TGTGCCAGCAGCCGCACTAGCGGGAACTCCTACAATGAGCAGTTCTTC. It translates to CASSRTSGNSYNEQFF.

The chain uses TRBV11-1 and TRBJ2-1; 11 positions agree with TRBD2. The CDR3 contains 16 residues. Germline assignment: CDR1 SGHAT and CDR2 FQDESV (reference sequence). V lost 4 bases and J lost 10; bases outside the gene matches: 12. The CDR3 DNA is TGTGCCAGCAGCTCAGGCGGGTTAGCGGGGGGGCACGAGCAGTTCTTC. Residues: CASSSGGLAGGHEQFF.